The entry below gives a single T cell receptor (beta chain) sequence along with its context. PCR primers comprised 60 Vbeta and 13 Jbeta primers. Here immunoSEQ multiplex PCR was the method, and the copy in TCRdb shows in-frame clones only, minus some. This table holds over 75,000 clones, more than 75% found once. This specimen comes from a study of cytomegalovirus exposure and HLA in healthy donors. This sequence was found in a woman aged 55-70 years in good health and CMV-seronegative. The source material was PBMCs.

In nucleotides, the CDR3 is TGTGCCAGCAGTGATTCCACCGACAGATACGAGCAGTACTTC. Protein product: CASSDSTDRYEQYF. The chain links TRBV2 to TRBJ2-7, with a possible D match to TRBD1 (5 bases). V was shortened by 3 bases and J by 4 bases, with 13 bases between the two germline ends. This CDR3 spans 14 amino acids. Per the germline V gene, CDR1 is SNHLY and CDR2 is FYNNEI.